These 22 T cell receptor beta chains came from one sample sequenced in a study of molecular identifiers for immune sequencing clone quantification. MiXCR, applied by TCRdb to the PCR reads, yields one record per CDR3 protein. Seen here are some 580,000 distinct CDR3 sequences, 25% observed once, and the top ten hold about 0.81%. Material: naive CD8+ T cells from blood, with Jurkat cell RNA spiked in. Noted subset: FACS-sorted CD8+CD4-CCR7+CD45RA+ naive T cells. The receptors were sampled from a human donor in good health. Some libraries in this study had Jurkat cell RNA spiked in.

To note about this clonotype: This may stem from a read error, because a much larger clone lies one nucleotide away. The V and J genes are TRBV20-1 and TRBJ2-7; perhaps TRBD1 as D (5 bases). CDR3 length: 17 amino acids. CDR1 is DFQATT, CDR2 SNEGSKA, per germline (reference sequence). This chain's CDR3 is CSAGDALQMTASYEQYF. The CDR3 bases are TGCAGTGCTGGAGATGCACTTCAGATGACAGCAAGCTACGAGCAGTACTTC.

This clonotype turned up a few times. The rearrangement links TRBV5-1 to TRBJ2-7, with 9 positions matching TRBD1. Germline V CDR1 and CDR2: SGHRS, YFSETQ. The CDR3 has 16 amino acids. The V and J ends lost 0 bases and 5 bases, in that order; junction bases with no gene match: 9. For the CDR3, the DNA is TGCGCCAGCAGCTTGGGTCCCGGGACAGGGTATGACGAGCAGTACTTC. As protein: CASSLGPGTGYDEQYF.

Comment on this clonotype: A far larger clone is one base from this, pointing to a likely read error. The gene calls are TRBV7-2 and TRBJ1-3, with 9 bases lining up with TRBD1. Germline values: CDR1 SGHTA, CDR2 FQGNSA. This CDR3 comprises 15 residues. The CDR3 is CASSQDRGSGDTIYF. As DNA, the CDR3 is TGTGCCAGCAGCCAGGACAGGGGCTCTGGAGACACCATATATTTT.

At least ten counts were recorded for this clonotype. The chain links TRBV7-9 to TRBJ1-1, with D tentatively TRBD1 (6 bases). The CDR3 is 13 amino acids. Trimming left V 8 bases short and J 0 bases short, with 10 bases between. Germline loops: CDR1 SEHNR, CDR2 FQNEAQ (reference sequence). CDR3 coding DNA: TGTGCCAGCGATGACAGGATGAACACTGAAGCTTTCTTT. Its translation is CASDDRMNTEAFF. The full variable domain, its missing parts supplied by reference TRBV7-9 and TRBJ1-1, is DTGVSQNPRHKITKRGQNVTFRCDPISEHNRLYWYRQTLGQGPEFLTYFQNEAQLEKSRLLSDRFSAERPKGSFSTLEIQRTEQGDSAMYLCASDDRMNTEAFFGQGTRLTVV.

This clonotype was recorded many times. The chain recombines TRBV7-2 with TRBJ2-3; 7 bases are shared with TRBD1. CDR3 length: 15 amino acids. Germline CDR1 and CDR2: SGHTA and FQGNSA. Trimming removed 5 bases from V and 0 bases from J; junction bases left unmatched: 5. CDR3 nucleotides: TGTGCCAGCAGCCCCGGGACAGCTAGCACAGATACGCAGTATTTT. It is translated as CASSPGTASTDTQYF.

The V and J genes are TRBV7-9 and TRBJ2-5, with D perhaps being TRBD1 or TRBD2 (6 bases each). Trimming removed 5 bases at V and 2 bases at J, with 15 bases between. This CDR3 region has 15 residues. In germline, CDR1 is SEHNR, CDR2 FQNEAQ (reference sequence). CDR3: CASSPFAGTQETQYF. DNA for the CDR3: TGTGCCAGCAGCCCGTTCGCGGGGACACAAGAGACCCAGTACTTC.

The chain recombines TRBV7-8 with TRBJ2-7, with a weak D call TRBD2 (5 bases). The V and J ends lost 8 bases and 6 bases respectively, with 14 bases between them. In germline, CDR1 is SGHVS, CDR2 FQNEAQ. The CDR3 covers 12 residues. As DNA, the CDR3 is TGTGCCAGCGGCGCACTAGTTCCCGAGCAGTACTTC. Protein product: CASGALVPEQYF.

Ten or more counts support this clonotype. This chain links TRBV14 with TRBJ2-3; D gene unclear. Germline V gene sequence: CDR1 SGHDN, CDR2 FVKESK. Trimming left V 0 bases short and J 6 bases short, with 4 bases between. CDR3 length equals 12 residues. CDR3 bases: TGTGCCAGCAGCCAAGATCTGGATACGCAGTATTTT. Protein sequence: CASSQDLDTQYF.

This clonotype was seen many times. The V and J genes are TRBV28 and TRBJ1-2, with a tentative D call TRBD1 (5 bases). Trimming removed 3 bases from V and 4 bases from J, with 12 bases in between. The CDR3 totals 14 residues. Germline values: CDR1 MDHEN, CDR2 SYDVKM. This chain's CDR3 is CASSLGQAFYGYTF. CDR3 coding DNA: TGTGCCAGCAGTTTGGGGCAAGCGTTCTATGGCTACACCTTC.

This clonotype was seen many times. An end of the junction differs from the germline gene, which may be a read error. The chain joins TRBV20-1 to TRBJ1-5; the D is unclear. CDR3 size: 14 residues. Germline CDR1 DFQATT, CDR2 SNEGSKA (reference sequence). The CDR3 protein is CSAGDTYSNQPQHF. The CDR3 nucleotides read TGCAGTGCTGGAGACACATATAGCAATCAGCCCCAGCATTTT.

V and J are TRBV4-2 and TRBJ2-2; 12 positions match TRBD2. The CDR3 consists of 17 residues. The germline gives CDR1 LGHNA, CDR2 YNFKEQ. The V gene end was trimmed by 0 bases and the J gene end by 6 bases; junction bases not matched to a gene: 5. In nucleotides, the CDR3 is TGTGCCAGCAGCCAAGAGGCTAGCGGGAGGGGCCCCGGGGAGCTGTTTTTT. This codes for CASSQEASGRGPGELFF.

For this clonotype: A much larger clone differs by one base, so this may be a read error. The rearrangement uses TRBV20-1 and TRBJ2-5; no reliable D call. This CDR3 has 12 amino acids. From germline, CDR1 is DFQATT and CDR2 SNEGSKA (reference sequence). The CDR3 DNA follows: TGCAGTGCTAGACTACCACAAGACACCCAGTACTTC. This translates into CSARLPQDTQYF.

About this clonotype: This may be a read error, as it is one base from a much larger clone. The chain recombines TRBV7-2 with TRBJ1-5, with 7 bases matching TRBD1. With 8 bases clipped from V and 0 bases from J, the junction kept 7 bases outside the gene matches. Germline CDR1 reads SGHTA; CDR2 reads FQGNSA. This CDR3 comprises 15 residues. CDR3 loop: CASCEGTDSNQPQHF. The CDR3 DNA reads as TGTGCCAGCTGCGAAGGGACAGATAGCAATCAGCCCCAGCATTTT.

To note about this clonotype: A much larger clone differs from this one at a single base, so this may be a read error. The chain links TRBV12-3 or TRBV12-4 to TRBJ2-1, with D tentatively TRBD2 (6 bases). The CDR3 spans 12 residues. As DNA, the CDR3 is TGTACCAGCAGTTTAGGAGGGGTGAAGCAGTTCTTC. This encodes CTSSLGGVKQFF.

This clonotype was seen a handful of times. V and J are TRBV4-3 and TRBJ2-5, with D tentatively TRBD1 (6 bases). The CDR3 runs 15 residues. V was shortened by 3 bases and J by 2 bases, with 13 bases between the two germline ends. Germline V gene data show CDR1 as LGHNA and CDR2 as YSLEER. The DNA for the CDR3 is TGCGCCAGCAGCCAGGAGGACAGAACGCAAGAGACCCAGTACTTC. Translation: CASSQEDRTQETQYF.

This clonotype occurred a few times. The V gene is TRBV3-1, the J gene TRBJ2-7; tentatively, D is TRBD2 (6 bases). The CDR3 has 16 residues. The V end was cut by 4 bases, the J end by 0 bases, with 16 bases between. The V gene's germline CDR1 is LGHDT and CDR2 YNNKEL (reference sequence). The CDR3, as DNA: TGTGCCAGCAGCCGGACAAGGGTGGGGGGCTCCTACGAGCAGTACTTC. Its protein product is CASSRTRVGGSYEQYF.

This clonotype was seen a handful of times. The chain employs TRBV11-2 and TRBJ2-1; TRBD2 matches at 12 bases. The trim removed 6 bases at V and 9 bases at J, leaving 9 bases unmatched. The CDR3 is made up of 15 amino acids. Germline V gene sequence: CDR1 SGHAT, CDR2 FQNNGV. CDR3 region: CASSSPSGGAFEQFF. As DNA, the CDR3 is TGTGCCAGCAGTTCCCCTAGCGGGGGGGCCTTTGAGCAGTTCTTC.

This clonotype was seen repeatedly, ten times or more. The chain links TRBV6-5 to TRBJ2-3; tentatively, D is TRBD2 (5 bases). The CDR3 has 14 residues. V was clipped by 2 bases and J by 1 base, with 7 bases between them. Germline assignment: CDR1 MNHEY and CDR2 SVGAGI. The CDR3 reads CASSYGRGTDTQYF. CDR3 coding DNA: TGTGCCAGCAGTTACGGGCGGGGCACAGATACGCAGTATTTT.

This clonotype turned up a few times. V is TRBV15 and J is TRBJ2-2, with D maybe TRBD1 (7 bases). CDR1 LNHNV and CDR2 YYDKDF come from the germline V gene (reference sequence). V was clipped by 5 bases and J by 6 bases, with 13 bases between them. CDR3 length: 14 amino acids. The CDR3 sequence: CATSDTGEAGELFF. CDR3 coding DNA: TGTGCCACCAGCGATACAGGGGAGGCCGGGGAGCTGTTTTTT.

Ten or more counts support this clonotype. In DNA form, the CDR3 reads TGCAGTGCTGAAGGGACAGGCGGGAGCCAGCCCCAGCATTTT. This sequence encodes CSAEGTGGSQPQHF. The V call is TRBV20-1, the J call TRBJ1-5, with 8 bases identical to TRBD1. The CDR3 spans 14 residues. Germline assignment: CDR1 DFQATT and CDR2 SNEGSKA (reference sequence). Trimming at V came to 5 bases and at J to 7 bases, leaving 10 bases not matched to a gene.

Worth noting for this clonotype: A much bigger clone sits one base away, suggesting this may be a read error. DNA of the CDR3: TGTGCCAGCAGCTGGAACTACAGGGGCTCCCAAGAGACCCGGTACTTC. Its translation: CASSWNYRGSQETRYF. The chain joins TRBV5-6 to TRBJ2-5; TRBD1 matches 7 bases. Germline V lookup: CDR1 SGHDT, CDR2 YYEEEE. The CDR3 is 16 residues long. Complete variable domain (other parts from reference TRBV5-6 and TRBJ2-5): DAGVTQSPTHLIKTRGQQVTLRCSPKSGHDTVSWYQQALGQGPQFIFQYYEEEERQRGNFPDRFSGHQFPNYSSELNVNALLLGDSALYLCASSWNYRGSQETRYFGPGTRLLVL.

The chain uses TRBV9 and TRBJ2-2; 10 nucleotides align to TRBD1. The CDR3 runs to 16 residues. Germline CDR1 and CDR2: SGDLS and YYNGEE. V was clipped by 3 bases and J by 4 bases; unmatched bases: 6. CDR3 nucleotides: TGTGCCAGCAGCGCAGACAGGGGGCATGGCACCGGGGAGCTGTTTTTT. Its protein product is CASSADRGHGTGELFF. Variable domain in full (rest from reference TRBV9 and TRBJ2-2): DSGVTQTPKHLITATGQRVTLRCSPRSGDLSVYWYQQSLDQGLQFLIQYYNGEERAKGNILERFSAQQFPDLHSELNLSSLELGDSALYFCASSADRGHGTGELFFGEGSRLTVL.